This passage covers 30 T cell receptor beta chains from one sample sequenced in a study of blood T cell repertoires in COVID-19. Using immunoSEQ multiplex PCR, the repertoire was profiled, and TCRdb retains in-frame clones only, with some absent. The sample consists of 25,000 to 30,000 clones, roughly 90% of them appearing once. Sequencing was performed on peripheral blood. Receptor source: a human donor in a cohort sampled during active COVID-19.

The rearrangement uses TRBV5-6 and TRBJ2-6; 11 bases line up with TRBD2. CDR3 length: 19 residues. The V segment lost 0 bases and the J segment 0 bases; nucleotides outside the gene matches: 5. Germline-derived CDR1 and CDR2 are SGHDT and YYEEEE. CDR3 DNA: TGTGCCAGCAGCTTGGGGGCTAGCGGGGGGCCCTCTGGGGCCAACGTCCTGACTTTC. It is translated as CASSLGASGGPSGANVLTF.

This chain uses TRBV6-5 with TRBJ2-7, with 7 bases fitting TRBD2. From germline, CDR1 is MNHEY and CDR2 SVGAGI. The V segment lost 10 bases and the J segment 3 bases; nucleotides outside the gene matches: 3. The CDR3 runs 11 residues. The CDR3 nucleotides are TGTGCCACTAGCGGAAACTACGAGCAGTACTTC. Translating gives CATSGNYEQYF.

This chain uses TRBV27 with TRBJ2-7, with D perhaps TRBD2 (7 bases). Germline V gives CDR1 MNHEY, CDR2 SMNVEV (reference sequence). Trimming removed 5 bases from V and 6 bases from J, with 20 bases in between. This CDR3 has 15 amino acids. CDR3 sequence (DNA): TGTGCCAGCAGTGGGGGGGGCAGCACGACTCTCGAGCAGTACTTC. Translated, it gives CASSGGGSTTLEQYF.

The genes are TRBV18 and TRBJ1-3, with TRBD1 matching over 9 bases. Germline CDR1 is KGHSH and CDR2 is LQKENI. V shed 2 bases and J 2 bases; nucleotides not matched to a gene: 16. This CDR3 has 20 amino acids. The CDR3 nucleotides are TGTGCCAGCTCACCAAGATTCCGGGACAGGGAGAATGTCCCTGGAAACACCATATATTTT. It yields the protein CASSPRFRDRENVPGNTIYF.

In DNA form, the CDR3 reads TGCAGTACGAGTGGGGCCCAGGGGACTAGCTCCTACAATGAGCAGTTCTTC. Its translation is CSTSGAQGTSSYNEQFF. The chain carries TRBV20-1 and TRBJ2-1, with 8 positions matching TRBD2. The trim removed 8 bases at V and 0 bases at J, leaving 15 bases unmatched. CDR3 size: 17 residues. CDR1 is DFQATT, CDR2 SNEGSKA, per germline (reference sequence).

The rearrangement links TRBV2 to TRBJ2-7; 10 positions agree with TRBD2. The length of the CDR3 is 14 residues. CDR1 and CDR2 (germline): SNHLY, FYNNEI. V shed 8 bases, J shed 0 bases, and the junction held 4 bases outside the gene matches. The CDR3 is CASHTSGASYEQYF. DNA for the CDR3: TGTGCCAGCCACACTAGCGGGGCCTCCTACGAGCAGTACTTC.

This chain joins TRBV7-3 and TRBJ2-1, with 8 bases fitting TRBD2. The CDR3 extends over 13 amino acids. Per germline, CDR1 SGHTA and CDR2 FQGTGA. DNA for the CDR3: TGTGCGTCGGGGGCTAGCGGGTCCAATGAGCAGTTCTTC. Translating it yields CASGASGSNEQFF. Drawing the rest from reference TRBV7-3 and TRBJ2-1, the complete variable domain is GAGVSQTPSNKVTEKGKYVELRCDPISGHTALYWYRQSLGQGPEFLIYFQGTGAADDSGLPNDRFFAVRPEGSVSTLKIQRTERGDSAVYLCASGASGSNEQFFGPGTRLTVL.

CDR3 sequence (DNA): TGCGCCAGCAGCCAAGCAGGGGCAAGGGGAGGCTACACCTTC. This gives the protein CASSQAGARGGYTF. The V call is TRBV4-1, the J call TRBJ1-2; D is possibly TRBD1 (6 bases). Germline-derived CDR1 and CDR2 are MGHRA and YSYEKL. The V end lost 1 base, the J end lost 8 bases, and 14 bases lay between the germline ends. The CDR3 extends over 14 amino acids.

This clone has more than one count but fewer than ten. Other DNA sequences within the sample encode an identical CDR3. The V call is TRBV14, the J call TRBJ2-5, with D unclear. Trimming took off 1 base at V and 4 bases at J, with 4 bases between the two ends. Germline V gives CDR1 SGHDN, CDR2 FVKESK. The CDR3 extends over 12 amino acids. The CDR3 bases are TGTGCCAGCAGCCAAGTCAGAGAGACCCAGTACTTC. It encodes CASSQVRETQYF.

The chain employs TRBV6-5 and TRBJ2-7, with a weak D call TRBD1 (5 bases). V was trimmed by 2 bases and J by 2 bases, leaving 10 bases between them. Germline V gene lookup returns CDR1 MNHEY and CDR2 SVGAGI. The CDR3 spans 14 residues. The CDR3 DNA follows: TGTGCCAGCAGTTACAGACAGCCACCCTACGAGCAGTACTTC. This sequence encodes CASSYRQPPYEQYF.

The chain joins TRBV5-1 to TRBJ2-3; TRBD2 matches 9 bases. The V gene end was trimmed by 5 bases and the J gene end by 2 bases; junction bases not matched to a gene: 6. The CDR3 spans 15 residues. Germline V gene sequence: CDR1 SGHRS, CDR2 YFSETQ. CDR3 sequence reads: CASRPASGNTDTQYF. CDR3 in DNA: TGCGCCAGCAGGCCTGCTAGCGGGAACACAGATACGCAGTATTTT.

The V call is TRBV2, the J call TRBJ2-6; D gene ambiguous. Germline V gene data show CDR1 as SNHLY and CDR2 as FYNNEI. CDR3 size: 17 residues. V was trimmed by 1 base and J by 0 bases, leaving 10 bases between them. CDR3: CASSEGLRSSGANVLTF. DNA of the CDR3: TGTGCCAGCAGTGAAGGTTTGCGTAGCTCTGGGGCCAACGTCCTGACTTTC.

The chain is built from TRBV18 and TRBJ2-3; TRBD2 matches at 8 bases. Germline lookup yields CDR1 KGHSH and CDR2 LQKENI. The V gene end was trimmed by 6 bases and the J gene end by 0 bases; junction bases not matched to a gene: 14. CDR3 size: 18 residues. CDR3 in amino acids: CASSIFGGGLGSTDTQYF. The CDR3 coding sequence is TGTGCCAGCTCGATCTTCGGGGGGGGCCTGGGGAGCACAGATACGCAGTATTTT.

The chain employs TRBV18 and TRBJ1-2; D may be TRBD1 (6 bases). V lost 3 bases and J 0 bases, leaving 14 bases between the germline ends. CDR1 is KGHSH and CDR2 is LQKENI in the germline V gene. The CDR3 runs to 16 residues. For the CDR3, the DNA is TGTGCCAGCTCACCGGGACTACAGGGTCCTAACTATGGCTACACCTTC. It encodes CASSPGLQGPNYGYTF.

The chain is built from TRBV11-3 and TRBJ2-5; 7 bases are a match to TRBD1. V lost 0 bases and J lost 4; bases outside the gene matches: 5. The CDR3 totals 15 residues. Germline V gene data show CDR1 as SGHNT and CDR2 as YENEEA. The DNA of the CDR3 is TGTGCCAGCAGCTTAGAGGGACAGCCTGGAGAGACCCAGTACTTC. Translating gives CASSLEGQPGETQYF.

This clone was seen once. V gene TRBV18 combines with J gene TRBJ1-4; 10 nucleotides agree with TRBD1. The CDR3 spans 15 residues. The junction had 11 bases not matched to a gene; V was cut back by 5 bases and J by 11 bases. Germline CDR1 reads KGHSH; CDR2 reads LQKENI. CDR3 nucleotide sequence: TGTGCCAGCTCATTCTCCCGGGACAGGGGTTCGAAACTGTTTTTT. Its protein product is CASSFSRDRGSKLFF. Using reference TRBV18 and TRBJ1-4 for the parts outside the CDR3, the full variable domain is NAGVMQNPRHLVRRRGQEARLRCSPMKGHSHVYWYRQLPEEGLKFMVYLQKENIIDESGMPKERFSAEFPKEGPSILRIQQVVRGDSAAYFCASSFSRDRGSKLFFGSGTQLSVL.

This chain joins TRBV12-3 or TRBV12-4 and TRBJ1-2; no clear D. The CDR3 is 12 amino acids. With 3 bases removed from V and 2 bases from J, the gap between germline ends came to 4 bases. DNA of the CDR3: TGTGCCAGCAGTTTGGCCAACTATGGCTACACCTTC. It codes for CASSLANYGYTF.

The rearrangement uses TRBV19 and TRBJ2-5; weak D call: TRBD1 (5 bases). CDR1 is LNHDA and CDR2 is SQIVND in the germline V gene (reference sequence). The CDR3 is 12 residues long. Trimming removed 6 bases from V and 5 bases from J, with 10 bases in between. The CDR3 reads CASRKDTETQYF. CDR3 in DNA: TGTGCCAGTAGAAAGGACACGGAGACCCAGTACTTC.

The CDR3 sequence is CASSVDGSSYNSPLHF. The CDR3 bases are TGTGCCAGCAGCGTAGACGGGAGCTCCTATAATTCACCCCTCCACTTT. V usage is TRBV9 and J usage is TRBJ1-6; D gene uncertain. The CDR3 length is 16 residues. Per the germline V gene, CDR1 is SGDLS and CDR2 is YYNGEE. With 0 bases removed from V and 0 bases from J, the gap between germline ends came to 7 bases.

This clone appeared once. The V and J genes are TRBV10-3 and TRBJ2-7; 8 bases line up with TRBD1. V shed 0 bases, J shed 7 bases, and the junction held 8 bases outside the gene matches. This CDR3 is 15 amino acids long. Per germline, CDR1 ENHRY and CDR2 SYGVKD. The CDR3 region is CAISESTGETWEQYF. DNA for the CDR3: TGTGCCATCAGTGAGTCGACAGGGGAGACCTGGGAGCAGTACTTC.

The V gene is TRBV21-1, the J gene TRBJ2-4; the table's D gene call, TRBD1, was not cross checked with the DNA. TRBV21-1 is listed as a pseudogene. This CDR3 is built from 13 residues. CDR3 bases: TGTGCCAGCCCCTCAGGAGCCAAAAACATTCAGTACTTC. Translated: CASPSGAKNIQYF.

The chain is built from TRBV7-9 and TRBJ2-1; perhaps D is TRBD1 or TRBD2 (6 bases each). Between the trimmed V and J ends, which lost 5 bases and 10 bases, there was a span of 18 bases. This CDR3 is built from 14 residues. In germline, CDR1 is SEHNR, CDR2 FQNEAQ (reference sequence). CDR3 nucleotide sequence: TGTGCCAGCAGCCTAGGGGGGCCGCCCGGCGAGCAGTTCTTC. Its translation: CASSLGGPPGEQFF.

The chain couples TRBV3-1 (or the pseudogene TRBV3-2) to TRBJ1-5; weak D call: TRBD1 (5 bases). Germline lookup yields CDR1 LGHDT and CDR2 YNNKEL (reference sequence). The ends were cut back, 3 bases at V and 3 bases at J, with 12 bases in the middle. The CDR3 is 15 amino acids. CDR3 sequence: CASSQAGLFNQPQHF. CDR3 coding DNA: TGTGCCAGCAGCCAGGCGGGACTCTTCAATCAGCCCCAGCATTTT.

The chain links TRBV7-2 to TRBJ2-5; D unclear. Germline CDR1 SGHTA, CDR2 FQGNSA. This CDR3 region has 14 residues. The V end was cut by 6 bases, the J end by 5 bases, with 16 bases between. Here the CDR3 DNA reads TGTGCCAGCAGTCACGACTGGCACGGGGAGACCCAGTACTTC. Residues: CASSHDWHGETQYF.

This chain joins TRBV5-1 and TRBJ1-3; 8 bases align to TRBD1. Trimming at V came to 2 bases and at J to 4 bases, leaving 8 bases not matched to a gene. Germline CDR1 SGHRS, CDR2 YFSETQ. This CDR3 is 16 amino acids long. In DNA form, the CDR3 reads TGCGCCAGCAGCTTCAGAGGACAGGGACACGGAAACACCATATATTTT. Protein: CASSFRGQGHGNTIYF.

V and J are TRBV5-1 and TRBJ1-6, with 9 positions matching TRBD1. CDR3 length: 14 residues. In germline, CDR1 is SGHRS, CDR2 YFSETQ. V dropped 4 bases and J dropped 11; count of bases not matched to a gene: 7. This CDR3 reads CASSPWTGDPPLHF. In DNA, the CDR3 is TGCGCCAGCAGCCCCTGGACAGGGGACCCACCCCTCCACTTT.

In its sample, this clone was seen once. The rearrangement links TRBV10-3 to TRBJ2-3; 12 positions agree with TRBD1. With 6 bases clipped from V and 3 bases from J, the junction kept 7 bases outside the gene matches. This CDR3 is built from 16 residues. Germline loops: CDR1 ENHRY, CDR2 SYGVKD. The CDR3: CAIRRGQGAVTDTQYF. CDR3 in DNA: TGTGCCATCAGGAGGGGACAGGGGGCCGTTACAGATACGCAGTATTTT.

This clone has just a few counts. V and J are TRBV7-9 and TRBJ1-2, with 10 bases aligning to TRBD1. The CDR3 covers 12 residues. The germline gives CDR1 SEHNR, CDR2 FQNEAQ (reference sequence). Trimming removed 11 bases from V and 4 bases from J; junction bases left unmatched: 4. CDR3 protein: CAGDRGGYGYTF. The CDR3 DNA reads TGTGCCGGGGACAGGGGCGGCTATGGCTACACCTTC.

In this sample, this clone turned up once. V and J are TRBV7-2 and TRBJ1-5; no firm D call. The CDR3 length is 15 residues. V gave up 5 bases and J gave up 1 base, with 12 bases separating them. Germline CDR1 and CDR2: SGHTA and FQGNSA. CDR3 sequence reads: CASSALPRSNQPQHF. As DNA, the CDR3 is TGTGCCAGCAGCGCACTTCCCAGGAGCAATCAGCCCCAGCATTTT.

This clone was observed a handful of times. This chain joins TRBV27 and TRBJ2-1; 12 bases agree with TRBD1. The CDR3 totals 15 residues. CDR1 and CDR2 (germline): MNHEY, SMNVEV (reference sequence). The V segment lost 5 bases and the J segment 4 bases; nucleotides outside the gene matches: 3. CDR3 nucleotides: TGTGCCAGCAGTGCGGGACAGGGGGCTTACAATGAGCAGTTCTTC. This encodes CASSAGQGAYNEQFF.